These T cell receptor beta chains were read from a single sample in a study of shared clonotypes between healthy human individuals. Repertoires were generated with immunoSEQ multiplex PCR, while TCRdb's copy carries only in-frame clones and drops some. The sample shows more than 2 million clones, about 95% of them seen only once. The specimen sequenced was naive CD8+ T cells sorted from blood. The receptors here all came from a young man in good health. Both conserved end residues are part of each CDR3. D genes are given only for firm matches. Some rows have no size entry. The others give once, few or many, or a class for an expanded clone.

J,D,V,size,DNA,CDR3
TRBJ2-7,TRBD1,TRBV10-1,few,TGCGCCAGCAGTCCGGGACAGACCTACGAGCAGTACTTC,CASSPGQTYEQYF
TRBJ2-3,TRBD2,TRBV18,.,TGTGCCAGCTCACCAGTTGGCCCCCCCGGGGGGGCTCCAGATACGCAGTATTTT,CASSPVGPPGGAPDTQYF
TRBJ2-1,TRBD2,TRBV4-1,.,TGCGCCAGCAGCCATCCCGGCGGGGGGGCCTATGAGCAGTTCTTC,CASSHPGGGAYEQFF
TRBJ2-1,.,TRBV5-6,.,TGTGCCAGCAGCTCGGGACTGCGCGGCTACTTCAATGAGCAGTTCTTC,CASSSGLRGYFNEQFF
TRBJ1-1,TRBD1,TRBV2,.,TGTGCCAGAGATGCCGGGACAGCGAACACTGAAGCTTTCTTT,CARDAGTANTEAFF
TRBJ2-7,.,TRBV7-9,.,TGTGCCAGCAGCTCCTCGCTCTCCTACGAGCAGTACTTC,CASSSSLSYEQYF
TRBJ2-7,.,TRBV9,.,TGTGCCAGCAGCGTGTCGGCTGACTACGAGCAGTACTTC,CASSVSADYEQYF
TRBJ2-1,TRBD2,TRBV25-1,.,TGTGCCAGCAGTGATCCGGGACTAGCGGGGTACAATGAGCAGTTCTTC,CASSDPGLAGYNEQFF
TRBJ2-7,.,TRBV28,.,TGTGCCAGCGGTGGGCGTTTGAGGTACGAGCAGTACTTC,CASGGRLRYEQYF
TRBJ2-3,.,TRBV28,.,TGTGCCAGCAGTTTATGGCCCGGGGCCGCAGATACGCAGTATTTT,CASSLWPGAADTQYF
TRBJ1-4,.,TRBV6-1,.,TGTGCCAGCAGTCAAAAACAGGGTTGGTTAGAAAAACTGTTTTTT,CASSQKQGWLEKLFF
TRBJ2-7,.,TRBV5-1,.,TGCGCCAGCAGCCTGGTAGTAGGATCGTTCTACGAGCAGTACTTC,CASSLVVGSFYEQYF
TRBJ1-1,.,TRBV6-6,.,TGTGCCAGCAGTTACCGAGGGGTACACACTGAAGCTTTCTTT,CASSYRGVHTEAFF
TRBJ2-7,.,TRBV6-5,.,TGTGCCAGCAGTTATTTATCGAGGGACGGGGTCTACGAGCAGTACTTC,CASSYLSRDGVYEQYF
TRBJ1-2,.,TRBV7-2,few,TGTGCCAGCAGCTTAGCGGGTCATGGCTACACCTTC,CASSLAGHGYTF
TRBJ2-7,TRBD1,TRBV5-6,.,TGTGCCAGCAGCTCAGACAGGGGAGAGGAGTCCTACGAGCAGTACTTC,CASSSDRGEESYEQYF
TRBJ2-5,.,TRBV7-8,.,TGTGCCAGCAGCCCCCCGGCGAACAGGGAGTGGGACCAAGAGACCCAGTACTTC,CASSPPANREWDQETQYF
TRBJ1-4,.,TRBV5-6,.,TGTGCCAGCAGCACTGCTACCGGGGCCTCTAATGAAAAACTGTTTTTT,CASSTATGASNEKLFF
TRBJ1-1,TRBD1,TRBV10-2,.,TGCGCCAGCCTAGGACAGGGCGGCACTGAAGCTTTCTTT,CASLGQGGTEAFF
TRBJ2-1,.,TRBV2,.,TGTGCCAGCATCGGGCAGGGAGAATACAATAAGCAGTTCTTC,CASIGQGEYNKQFF
TRBJ1-1,.,TRBV28,.,TGTGCCAGCAGTTTCAGGGGACTGGCTGAAGCTTTCTTT,CASSFRGLAEAFF
TRBJ2-5,TRBD1,TRBV29-1,.,TGCAGCGTTGAATATAGCAGGGGGCTCGGGGAGACCCAGTACTTC,CSVEYSRGLGETQYF
TRBJ1-1,.,TRBV5-1,.,TGCGCCAGCAGCTTGGGGCAGGGGATCACTGAAGCTTTCTTT,CASSLGQGITEAFF
TRBJ1-1,.,TRBV28,.,TGTGCCAGCAGTTTAAGGGATGAAGCTTTCTTT,CASSLRDEAFF
TRBJ2-7,TRBD1,TRBV7-9,.,TGTGCCAGCAGCTTAGCGACAGGGCGGCTCCACGAGCAGTACTTC,CASSLATGRLHEQYF
TRBJ2-7,.,TRBV5-1,.,TGCGCCAGCAGTCTTGGTTCAGGGCCAGCCTACGAGCAGTACTTC,CASSLGSGPAYEQYF
TRBJ1-6,TRBD1,TRBV7-9,once,TGTGCCAGCAGCTCCGAGGACAGGGTGGCGGGAGCCCTCCACTTT,CASSSEDRVAGALHF
TRBJ2-1,.,TRBV9,.,TGTGCCAGCAGCGTAGGGCAGGGGTATTGGGACAATGAGCAGTTCTTC,CASSVGQGYWDNEQFF
TRBJ2-7,TRBD1,TRBV5-1,.,TGCGCCAGCAGCTTGATTTCCGAGACAGGGCTCGACTACGAGCAGTACTTC,CASSLISETGLDYEQYF
TRBJ1-2,.,TRBV28,.,TGTGCCAGCGGTCAGGCGGCATCGGATGGCTACACCTTC,CASGQAASDGYTF
TRBJ2-1,TRBD2,TRBV5-6,.,TGTGCCAGCAGCTTGGCCCTAGCGGGGGAGCAGTTCTTC,CASSLALAGEQFF
TRBJ2-1,TRBD2,TRBV4-1,.,TGCGCCAGCAGCTGGACTAGCGGGGGGGCCGACGGTGAGCAGTTCTTC,CASSWTSGGADGEQFF
TRBJ1-6,TRBD1,TRBV28,.,TGTGCCAGCAGTTTTGACAGGGGGCCAACTTCACCCCTCCACTTT,CASSFDRGPTSPLHF
TRBJ2-7,.,TRBV28,.,TGTGCCAGCAGTCCAGACAGCTACGAGCAGTACTTC,CASSPDSYEQYF
TRBJ1-4,.,TRBV13,.,TGTGCCAGCAGCTCTAACATGGGAGAAAAACTGTTTTTT,CASSSNMGEKLFF
TRBJ2-5,.,TRBV6-6,.,TGTGCCAGCAGTTCCTTCAGGGGGGAAGAGACCCAGTACTTC,CASSSFRGEETQYF
TRBJ2-7,TRBD2,TRBV6-5,.,TGTGCCAGCAGTTCCACATCCGAACTAGCGGAGATCGAGCAGTACTTC,CASSSTSELAEIEQYF
TRBJ2-7,.,TRBV7-9,.,TGTGCCAGCAGCTTAGCGGGCAGGAGGCCCTCCTACGAGCAGTACTTC,CASSLAGRRPSYEQYF
TRBJ2-1,TRBD2,TRBV9,.,TGTGCCAGCAGCGTAGGAGGGCTAGCGGGGGAAAGGGACGAGCAGTTCTTC,CASSVGGLAGERDEQFF
TRBJ1-4,.,TRBV4-3,.,TGCGCCAGCAGCCAAGATCAACCCGGCGCGGAGTTGGGTGAAAAACTGTTTTTT,CASSQDQPGAELGEKLFF
TRBJ2-7,.,TRBV7-8,.,TGTGCGAGCAGCTTCGAGCCGTCCAGGCCCTCCTACGAGCAGTACTTC,CASSFEPSRPSYEQYF
TRBJ2-5,.,TRBV4-1,.,TGCGCCAGCAGCCAAGAGGGGCCAGGGGTCATGCAGTACTTC,CASSQEGPGVMQYF
TRBJ1-6,TRBD1,TRBV10-1,.,TGCGCCAGCAGTGAGAAGAGACAGGGGAATAATTCACCCCTCCACTTT,CASSEKRQGNNSPLHF
TRBJ2-1,TRBD2,TRBV27,.,TGTGCCAGCAGTTTCCTTGGACTAGCGGGAGGAAACTACAATGAGCAGTTCTTC,CASSFLGLAGGNYNEQFF
TRBJ2-7,.,TRBV19,once,TGTGCCAGTAGGGACGGAACCTACGAGCAGTACTTC,CASRDGTYEQYF
TRBJ1-4,.,TRBV5-1,.,TGCGCCAGCAGCTTAGCCCCTAATGAAAAACTGTTTTTT,CASSLAPNEKLFF
TRBJ2-3,.,TRBV6-1,.,TGTGCCAGCAGTGATTTGACGGGAGTAGGGACAGATACGCAGTATTTT,CASSDLTGVGTDTQYF
TRBJ2-1,TRBD2,TRBV27,.,TGTGCCAGCAGTTACGGGGGGTCCTACAATGAGCAGTTCTTC,CASSYGGSYNEQFF
TRBJ2-1,TRBD1,TRBV5-6,once,TGTGCCAGCAGCTTGGTGGGACAGGGCACTCTCTCCTACAATGAGCAGTTCTTC,CASSLVGQGTLSYNEQFF
TRBJ2-3,.,TRBV4-3,.,TGCGCCAGCAGCTCCGACATAGGAGATACGCAGTATTTT,CASSSDIGDTQYF
TRBJ2-7,.,TRBV7-8,.,TGTGCCAGCAGCTTATGGCAGGAGGCCTACGAGCAGTACTTC,CASSLWQEAYEQYF
TRBJ2-2,TRBD1,TRBV5-1,.,TGCGCCAGCAGCCGCCGGACAGGGCAGGCTGCCGGGGAGCTGTTTTTT,CASSRRTGQAAGELFF